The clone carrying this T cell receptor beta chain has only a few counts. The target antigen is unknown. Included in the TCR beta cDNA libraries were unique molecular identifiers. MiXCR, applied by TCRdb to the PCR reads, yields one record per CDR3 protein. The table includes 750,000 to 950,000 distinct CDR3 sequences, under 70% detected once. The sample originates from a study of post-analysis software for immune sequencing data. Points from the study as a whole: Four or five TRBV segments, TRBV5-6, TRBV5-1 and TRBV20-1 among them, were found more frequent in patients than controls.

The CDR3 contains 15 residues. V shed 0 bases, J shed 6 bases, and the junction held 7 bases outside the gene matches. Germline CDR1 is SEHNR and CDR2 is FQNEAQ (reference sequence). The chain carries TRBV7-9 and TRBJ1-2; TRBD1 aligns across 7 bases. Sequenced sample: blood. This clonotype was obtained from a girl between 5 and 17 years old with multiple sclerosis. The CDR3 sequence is CASSLAEPGGDGYTF. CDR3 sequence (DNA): TGTGCCAGCAGCTTAGCGGAGCCAGGGGGAGATGGCTACACCTTC. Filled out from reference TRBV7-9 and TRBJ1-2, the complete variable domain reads DTGVSQNPRHKITKRGQNVTFRCDPISEHNRLYWYRQTLGQGPEFLTYFQNEAQLEKSRLLSDRFSAERPKGSFSTLEIQRTEQGDSAMYLCASSLAEPGGDGYTFGSGTRLTVV.